This record covers a single T cell receptor (beta chain). Its antigen is undetermined. The assay was immunoSEQ multiplex PCR, and TCRdb's table has in-frame clones only and misses some. The sample has about 96,000 clones, roughly nine tenths seen once. V lost 2 bases to trimming and J lost 0 bases; unmatched junction nucleotides: 7. Germline CDR1 and CDR2: SGHTA and FQGTGA. There are 18 residues in the CDR3. This sample was included in a study of T cell responses to AZD1222 COVID-19 vaccine. Study-level results: Reports indicate that nearly half of spike-specific TCRs are directed at unmutated variant regions.

The chain couples TRBV7-3 to TRBJ2-2; 9 bases agree with TRBD1. This TCR derives from an adult in good health. Material: peripheral blood, obtained on day 0 of AZD1222 vaccination. The CDR3 DNA reads TGTGCCAGCAGCTTAGGACAGGGGCTACCATCGAACACCGGGGAGCTGTTTTTT. Amino acid sequence: CASSLGQGLPSNTGELFF.